The clone carrying this TCR beta chain was found a few times. As yet, its antigen is unknown. A single record per CDR3 protein comes from TCRdb applying MiXCR to the 5' RACE reads. The data contain about 5,200 distinct CDR3 sequences, just over 70% of them singletons. CD25-based Treg depletion was applied to purified naive CD4+ T cells. Study-wide points: Tumor memory CD4+ T cell TCR gene usage was found to cluster with blood and lymph node memory CD4+ cells and with lymph node naive CD4+ cells. Greatest tumor Treg TCR overlap was with tumor naive CD4+ cells.

The V gene end was trimmed by 6 bases and the J gene end by 5 bases; junction bases not matched to a gene: 1. The CDR3 loop spans 12 amino acids. This receptor was taken from a female donor with breast cancer. The chain links TRBV12-3 or TRBV12-4 to TRBJ2-5, with 9 positions matching TRBD2. Sequenced input: naive CD4+ T cells sorted from blood. Subset reported: naive CD4+ T cells, CD4+CD45RA+CD25-. Here the CDR3 reads CASSGTSETQYF. The CDR3 DNA reads as TGTGCCAGCAGCGGGACTAGCGAGACCCAGTACTTC.